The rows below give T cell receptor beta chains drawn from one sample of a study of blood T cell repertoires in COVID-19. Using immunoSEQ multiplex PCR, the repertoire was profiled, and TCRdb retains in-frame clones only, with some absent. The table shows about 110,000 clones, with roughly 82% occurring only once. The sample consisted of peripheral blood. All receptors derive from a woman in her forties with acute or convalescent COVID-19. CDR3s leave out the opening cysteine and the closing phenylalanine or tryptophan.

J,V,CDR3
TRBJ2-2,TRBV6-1,ASSEPIGRGELF
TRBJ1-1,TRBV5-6,ASSIFSGVAF
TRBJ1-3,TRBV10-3,AIRAPGNTIY
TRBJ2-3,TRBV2,ASQTSGGDTDTQY
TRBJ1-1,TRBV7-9,ASNFRGERKAF
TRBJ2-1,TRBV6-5,ASSYSGTGLNEQF
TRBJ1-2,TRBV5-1,ASSLTGWTYGYT
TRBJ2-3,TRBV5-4,ASGRGQSTDTQY
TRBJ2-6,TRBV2,ASSRQGGGANVLT
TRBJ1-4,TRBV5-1,ASSSPVGGAINEKLF